This paragraph covers one TCR beta chain sequence. This sample was taken from a study of blood T cell repertoires in COVID-19. J gave up 3 bases and V 0 bases, and 12 bases lay outside the gene matches. The CDR3 contains 18 residues. Per the germline V gene, CDR1 is SGHNT and CDR2 is YYREEE (reference sequence). Original data processing: From reference gene primer amplification, estimates of nucleated cell counts were derived. Some clones are missing from TCRdb's copy, which holds only in-frame ones; the method was immunoSEQ multiplex PCR. The D gene and trimming were derived from the DNA, and the V and J assignments and clone size from that table. The sample contains nearly 110,000 clones, about three quarters of which appear only once.

The material sequenced was peripheral blood. This receptor was obtained from a man older than 75 with COVID-19, enrolled during active disease. The J gene is TRBJ2-5, the V gene TRBV5-4; 9 bases match TRBD1. CDR3 residues: CASSLGLLQGASKETQYF. The CDR3 coding sequence is TGTGCCAGCAGCTTGGGCCTATTACAGGGGGCATCCAAAGAGACCCAGTACTTC.